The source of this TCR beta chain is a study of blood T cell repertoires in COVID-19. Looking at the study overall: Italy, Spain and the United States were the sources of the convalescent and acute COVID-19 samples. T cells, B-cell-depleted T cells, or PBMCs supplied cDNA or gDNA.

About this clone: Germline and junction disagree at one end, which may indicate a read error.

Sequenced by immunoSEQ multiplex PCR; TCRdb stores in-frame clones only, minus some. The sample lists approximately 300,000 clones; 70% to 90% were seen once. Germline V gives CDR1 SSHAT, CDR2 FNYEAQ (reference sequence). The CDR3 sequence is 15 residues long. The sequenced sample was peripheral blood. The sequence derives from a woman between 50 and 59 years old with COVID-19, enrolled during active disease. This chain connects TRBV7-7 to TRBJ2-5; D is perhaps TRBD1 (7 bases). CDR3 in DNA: TGTGCTAGCAGCTTAGCGGCAGGGGGCCAAGAGACCCAGTACTTC. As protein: CASSLAAGGQETQYF.